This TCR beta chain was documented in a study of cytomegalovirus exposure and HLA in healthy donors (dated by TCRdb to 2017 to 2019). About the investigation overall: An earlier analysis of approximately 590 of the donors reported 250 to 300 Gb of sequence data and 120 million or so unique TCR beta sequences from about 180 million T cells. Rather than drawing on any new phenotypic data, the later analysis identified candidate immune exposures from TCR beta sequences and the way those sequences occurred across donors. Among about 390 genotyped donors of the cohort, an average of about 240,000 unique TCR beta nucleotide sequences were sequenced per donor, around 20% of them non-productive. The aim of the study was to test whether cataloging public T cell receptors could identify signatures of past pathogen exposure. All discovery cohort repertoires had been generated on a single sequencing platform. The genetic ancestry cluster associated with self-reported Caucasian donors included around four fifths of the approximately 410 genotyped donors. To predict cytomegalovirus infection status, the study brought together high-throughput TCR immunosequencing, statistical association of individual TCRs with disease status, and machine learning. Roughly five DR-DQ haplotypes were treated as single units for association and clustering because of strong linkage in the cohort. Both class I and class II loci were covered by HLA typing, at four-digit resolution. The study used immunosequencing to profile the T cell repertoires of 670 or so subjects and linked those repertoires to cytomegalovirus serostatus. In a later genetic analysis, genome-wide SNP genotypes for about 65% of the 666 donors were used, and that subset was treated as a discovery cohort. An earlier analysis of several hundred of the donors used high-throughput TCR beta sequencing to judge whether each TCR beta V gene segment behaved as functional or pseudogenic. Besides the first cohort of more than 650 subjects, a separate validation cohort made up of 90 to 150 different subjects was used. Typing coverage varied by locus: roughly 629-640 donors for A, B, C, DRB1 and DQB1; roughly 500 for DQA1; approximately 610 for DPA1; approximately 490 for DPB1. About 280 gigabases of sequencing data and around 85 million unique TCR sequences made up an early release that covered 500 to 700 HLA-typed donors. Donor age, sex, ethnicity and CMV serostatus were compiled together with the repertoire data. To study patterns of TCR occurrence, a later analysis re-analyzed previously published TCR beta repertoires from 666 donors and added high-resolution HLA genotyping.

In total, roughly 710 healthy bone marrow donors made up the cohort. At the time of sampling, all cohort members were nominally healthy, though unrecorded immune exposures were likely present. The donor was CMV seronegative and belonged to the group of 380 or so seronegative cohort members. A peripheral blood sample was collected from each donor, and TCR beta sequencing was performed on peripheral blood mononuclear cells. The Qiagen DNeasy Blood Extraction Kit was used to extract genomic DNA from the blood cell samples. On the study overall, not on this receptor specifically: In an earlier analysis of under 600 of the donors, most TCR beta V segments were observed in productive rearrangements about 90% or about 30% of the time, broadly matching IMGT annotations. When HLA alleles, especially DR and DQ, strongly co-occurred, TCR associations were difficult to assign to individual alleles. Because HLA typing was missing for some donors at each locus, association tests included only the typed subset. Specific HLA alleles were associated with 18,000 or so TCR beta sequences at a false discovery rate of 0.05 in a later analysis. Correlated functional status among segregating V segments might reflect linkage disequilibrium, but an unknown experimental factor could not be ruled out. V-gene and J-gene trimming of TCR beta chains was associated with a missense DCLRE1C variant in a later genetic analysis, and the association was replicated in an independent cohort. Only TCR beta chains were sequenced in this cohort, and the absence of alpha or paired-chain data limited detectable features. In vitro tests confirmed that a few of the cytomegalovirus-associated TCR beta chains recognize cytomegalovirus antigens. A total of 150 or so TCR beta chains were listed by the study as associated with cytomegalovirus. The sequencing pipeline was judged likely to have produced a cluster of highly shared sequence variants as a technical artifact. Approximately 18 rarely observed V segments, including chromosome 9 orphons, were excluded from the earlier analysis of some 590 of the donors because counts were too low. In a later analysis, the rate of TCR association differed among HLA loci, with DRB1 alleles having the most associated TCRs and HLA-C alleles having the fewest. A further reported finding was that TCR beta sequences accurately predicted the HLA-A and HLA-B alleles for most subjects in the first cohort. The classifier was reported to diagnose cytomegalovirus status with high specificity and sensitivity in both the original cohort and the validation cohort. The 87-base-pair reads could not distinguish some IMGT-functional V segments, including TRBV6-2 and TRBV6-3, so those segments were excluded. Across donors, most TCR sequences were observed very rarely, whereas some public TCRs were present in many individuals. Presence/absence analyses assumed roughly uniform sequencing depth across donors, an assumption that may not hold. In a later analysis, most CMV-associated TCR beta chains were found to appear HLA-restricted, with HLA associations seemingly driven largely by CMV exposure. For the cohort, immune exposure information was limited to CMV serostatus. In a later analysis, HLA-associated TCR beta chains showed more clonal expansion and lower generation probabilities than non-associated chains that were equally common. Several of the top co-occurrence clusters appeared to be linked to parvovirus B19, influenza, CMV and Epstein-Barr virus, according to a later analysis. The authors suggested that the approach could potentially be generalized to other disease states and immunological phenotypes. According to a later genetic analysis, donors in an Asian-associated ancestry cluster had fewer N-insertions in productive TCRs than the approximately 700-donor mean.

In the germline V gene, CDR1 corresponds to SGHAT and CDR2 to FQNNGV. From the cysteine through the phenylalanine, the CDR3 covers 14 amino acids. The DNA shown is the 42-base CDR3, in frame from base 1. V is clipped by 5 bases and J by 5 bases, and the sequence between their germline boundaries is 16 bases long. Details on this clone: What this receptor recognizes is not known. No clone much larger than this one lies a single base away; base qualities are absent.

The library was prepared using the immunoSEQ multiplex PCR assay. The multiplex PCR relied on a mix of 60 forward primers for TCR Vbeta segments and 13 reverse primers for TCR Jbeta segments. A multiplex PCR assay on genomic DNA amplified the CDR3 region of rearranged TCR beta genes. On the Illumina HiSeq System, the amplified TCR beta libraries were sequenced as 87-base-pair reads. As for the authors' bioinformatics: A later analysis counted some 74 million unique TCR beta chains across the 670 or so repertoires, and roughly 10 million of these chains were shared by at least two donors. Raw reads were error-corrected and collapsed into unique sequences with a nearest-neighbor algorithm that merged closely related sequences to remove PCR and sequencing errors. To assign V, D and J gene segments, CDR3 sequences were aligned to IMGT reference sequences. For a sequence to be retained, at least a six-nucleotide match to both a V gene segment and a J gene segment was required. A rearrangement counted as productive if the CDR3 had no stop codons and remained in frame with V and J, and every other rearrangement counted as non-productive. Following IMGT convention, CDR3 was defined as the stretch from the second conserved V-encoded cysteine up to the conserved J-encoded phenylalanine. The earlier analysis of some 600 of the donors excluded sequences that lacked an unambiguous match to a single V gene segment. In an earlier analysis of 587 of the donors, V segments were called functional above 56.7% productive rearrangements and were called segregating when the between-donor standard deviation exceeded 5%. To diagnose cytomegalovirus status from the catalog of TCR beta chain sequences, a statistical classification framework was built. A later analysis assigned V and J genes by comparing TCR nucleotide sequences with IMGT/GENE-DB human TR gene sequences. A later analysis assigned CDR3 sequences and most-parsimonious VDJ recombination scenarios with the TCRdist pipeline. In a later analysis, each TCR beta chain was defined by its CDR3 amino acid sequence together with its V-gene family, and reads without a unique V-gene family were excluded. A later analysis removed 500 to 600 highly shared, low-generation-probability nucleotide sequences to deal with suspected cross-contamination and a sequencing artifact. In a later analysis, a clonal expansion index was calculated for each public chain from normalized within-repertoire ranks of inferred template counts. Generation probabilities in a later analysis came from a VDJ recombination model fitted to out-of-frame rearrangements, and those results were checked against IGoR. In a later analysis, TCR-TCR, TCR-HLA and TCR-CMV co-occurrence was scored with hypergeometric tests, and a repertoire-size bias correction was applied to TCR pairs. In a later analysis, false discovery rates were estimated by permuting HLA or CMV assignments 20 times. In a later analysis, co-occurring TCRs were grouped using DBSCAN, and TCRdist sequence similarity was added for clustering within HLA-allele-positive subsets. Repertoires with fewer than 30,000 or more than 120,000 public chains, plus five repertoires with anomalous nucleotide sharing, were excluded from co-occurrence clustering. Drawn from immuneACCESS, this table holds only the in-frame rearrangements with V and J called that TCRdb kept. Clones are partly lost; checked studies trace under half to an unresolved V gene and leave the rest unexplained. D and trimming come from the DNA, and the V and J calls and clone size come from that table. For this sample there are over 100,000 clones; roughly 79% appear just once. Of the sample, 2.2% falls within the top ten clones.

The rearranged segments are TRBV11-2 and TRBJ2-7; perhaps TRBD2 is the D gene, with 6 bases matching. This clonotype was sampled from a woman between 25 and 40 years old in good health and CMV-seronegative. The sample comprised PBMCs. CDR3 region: CASSHADGRDEQYF. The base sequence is TGTGCCAGCAGCCACGCAGACGGGAGAGACGAGCAGTACTTC.